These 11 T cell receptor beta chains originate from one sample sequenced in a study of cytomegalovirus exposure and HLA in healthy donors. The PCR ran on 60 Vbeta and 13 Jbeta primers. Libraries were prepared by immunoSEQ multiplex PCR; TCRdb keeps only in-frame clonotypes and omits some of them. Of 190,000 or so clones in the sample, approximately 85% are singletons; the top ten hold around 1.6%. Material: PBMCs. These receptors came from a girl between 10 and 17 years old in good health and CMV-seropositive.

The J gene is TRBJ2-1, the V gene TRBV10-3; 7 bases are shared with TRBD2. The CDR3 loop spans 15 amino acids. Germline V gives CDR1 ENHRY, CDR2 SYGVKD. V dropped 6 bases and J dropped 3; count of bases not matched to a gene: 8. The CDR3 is CAIRGGGGLYNEQFF. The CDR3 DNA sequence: TGTGCCATCAGGGGCGGGGGAGGGCTCTACAATGAGCAGTTCTTC.

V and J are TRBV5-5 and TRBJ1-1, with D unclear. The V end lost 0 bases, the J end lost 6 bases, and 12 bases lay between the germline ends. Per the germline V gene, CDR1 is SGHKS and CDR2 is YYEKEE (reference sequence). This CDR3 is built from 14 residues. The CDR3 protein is CASSLGKEIPEAFF. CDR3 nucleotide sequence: TGTGCCAGCAGCTTGGGAAAGGAGATCCCTGAAGCTTTCTTT.

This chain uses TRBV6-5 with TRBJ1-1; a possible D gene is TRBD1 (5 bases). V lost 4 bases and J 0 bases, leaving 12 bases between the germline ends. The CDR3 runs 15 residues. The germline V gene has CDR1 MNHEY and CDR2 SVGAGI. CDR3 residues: CASSSTRDLNTEAFF. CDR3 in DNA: TGTGCCAGCAGTTCCACACGGGACTTGAACACTGAAGCTTTCTTT.

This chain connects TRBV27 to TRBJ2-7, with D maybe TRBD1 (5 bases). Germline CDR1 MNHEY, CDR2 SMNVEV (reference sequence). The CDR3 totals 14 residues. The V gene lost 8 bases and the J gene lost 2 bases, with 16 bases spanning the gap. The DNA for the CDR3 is TGTGCCAGCGGGGCAGGAGTCTCCCCCTACGAGCAGTACTTC. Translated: CASGAGVSPYEQYF.

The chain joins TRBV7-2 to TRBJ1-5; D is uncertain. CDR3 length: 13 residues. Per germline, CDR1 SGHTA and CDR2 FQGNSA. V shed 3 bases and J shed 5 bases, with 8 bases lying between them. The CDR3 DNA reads TGTGCCAGCAGCTTCGAGGGATATCAGCCCCAGCATTTT. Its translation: CASSFEGYQPQHF.

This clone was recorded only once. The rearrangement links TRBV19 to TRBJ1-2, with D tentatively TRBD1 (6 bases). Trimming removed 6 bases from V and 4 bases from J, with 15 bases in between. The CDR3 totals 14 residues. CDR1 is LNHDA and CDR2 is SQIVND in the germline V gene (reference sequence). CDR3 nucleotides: TGTGCCAGTAGGCCGGACAGCGTCTCCTATGGCTACACCTTC. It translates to CASRPDSVSYGYTF.

CDR3 DNA sequence: TGTGCCAGCAGTGGACAGACGCGGTACAATGAGCAGTTCTTC. It codes for CASSGQTRYNEQFF. This chain links TRBV11-2 with TRBJ2-1; maybe TRBD1 (6 bases). From germline, CDR1 is SGHAT and CDR2 FQNNGV. Trimming took 6 bases from V and 4 from J, leaving 13 bases between them. This CDR3 is 14 amino acids long.

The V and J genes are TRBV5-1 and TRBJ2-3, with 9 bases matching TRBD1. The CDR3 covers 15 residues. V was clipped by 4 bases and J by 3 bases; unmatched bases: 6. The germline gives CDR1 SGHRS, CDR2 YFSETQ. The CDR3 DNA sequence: TGCGCCAGCAGCCGGACGGGACAGGGTACAGATACGCAGTATTTT. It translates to CASSRTGQGTDTQYF. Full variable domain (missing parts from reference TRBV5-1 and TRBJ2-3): KAGVTQTPRYLIKTRGQQVTLSCSPISGHRSVSWYQQTPGQGLQFLFEYFSETQRNKGNFPGRFSGRQFSNSRSEMNVSTLELGDSALYLCASSRTGQGTDTQYFGPGTRLTVL.

In DNA, the CDR3 is TGTGCCAGCAGCTTTACGGCGGGGGGGCCCGGGGAGCAGTTCTTC. This sequence encodes CASSFTAGGPGEQFF. This chain uses TRBV11-2 with TRBJ2-1; 9 bases line up with TRBD2. The CDR3 spans 15 residues. Germline V gene lookup returns CDR1 SGHAT and CDR2 FQNNGV. The V gene end was trimmed by 3 bases and the J gene end by 10 bases; junction bases not matched to a gene: 10.

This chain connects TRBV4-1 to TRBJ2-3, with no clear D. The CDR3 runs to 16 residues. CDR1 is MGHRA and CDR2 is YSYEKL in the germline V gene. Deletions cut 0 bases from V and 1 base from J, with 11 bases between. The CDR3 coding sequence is TGCGCCAGCAGCCAAGAGGTAGCAGCCCGCACAGATACGCAGTATTTT. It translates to CASSQEVAARTDTQYF.

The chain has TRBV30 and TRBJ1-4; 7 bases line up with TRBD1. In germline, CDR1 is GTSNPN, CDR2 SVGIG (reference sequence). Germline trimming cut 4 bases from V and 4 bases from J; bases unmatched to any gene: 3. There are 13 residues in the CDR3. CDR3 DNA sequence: TGTGCCTGGACTACAGGGGATAATGAAAAACTGTTTTTT. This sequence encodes CAWTTGDNEKLFF.